The entry that follows covers one T cell receptor beta chain sequence. What it binds is unknown. Documented treatment: some 20 received Ad26.COV2.S at low or high dose, single or two shots; roughly five received placebo; per-sample allocation not given. Following the first vaccine or placebo injection, samples were taken on day 63. Based in Boston, the donor was an adult of 18-55 years. This record belongs to a study of Ad26.COV2.S vaccination and SARS-CoV-2 variants. Study in general: The authors gave Ad26.COV2.S intramuscularly, either once or twice 56 days apart. Findings and caveats of the study: Vaccinees showed greater spike-specific TCR breadth than placebo recipients.

The protocol was immunoSEQ multiplex PCR, while the TCRdb copy is restricted to in-frame clones and leaves out a portion. The repertoire includes approximately 300,000 clones, 85% of them detected once, and 2.1% sits in the top ten. CDR1 and CDR2 (germline): MNHEY, SVGAGI. Trimming pared 4 bases from V and 2 bases from J, leaving 12 bases between. CDR3 length: 14 residues. This chain connects TRBV6-5 to TRBJ2-7; D possibly matches TRBD1 or TRBD2 (6 bases each). The source material was peripheral blood, sampled in a trial of Ad26.COV2.S vaccine versus placebo. The sequence came from a person aged 18-60 years who received the Ad26.COV2.S COVID-19 vaccine or a placebo. In DNA form, the CDR3 reads TGTGCCAGCAGTTCCGGGGGCAATCCCTACGAGCAGTACTTC. Translation gives CASSSGGNPYEQYF.